This T cell receptor (beta chain) originates from a study of blood T cell repertoires in COVID-19 (TCRdb year 2020). About the investigation overall: Samples from collaborators originated in the United States, Italy and Spain and spanned both the acute and convalescent phases of COVID-19. The prospective study material was composed of cDNA or gDNA derived from T cells, B-cell-depleted T cells, or PBMCs. Deeply sampled blood TCRbeta repertoires from subjects exposed to, actively infected with, or recovered from COVID-19 were included in the dataset. The repertoires were released in a freely available public database meant as a resource for research on the immune response to SARS-CoV-2. Samples came from the ongoing ImmuneRACE study (first 160 participants) plus 1,254 subjects from 6 global collaborators. Sample metadata almost always included a de-identified subject ID, COVID-19 status, age in years and sex. Where HLA class I and class II types were available, the types were taken from metadata supplied by the sample provider, not from assay-based typing.

Including cysteine and phenylalanine, the CDR3 has 16 amino acids. Kept here is only the CDR3 DNA, which spans 48 bases and is read in frame from base 1. The germline V gene (reference sequence) specifies LGHDT as CDR1 and YNNKEL as CDR2. Relative to germline, V is missing 2 bases and J is missing 6 bases, with 5 bases of the junction outside any gene match. Results and caveats for the whole study, not just this receptor: How much clinical and demographic metadata was included differed by source and by participant, and the metadata was provided uncurated.

TCRbeta CDR3 regions were amplified from genomic DNA by means of the immunoSEQ Assay, a bias-controlled multiplex PCR. The source study handled its data this way. The number of nucleated cells in each sample was estimated by amplification of reference gene primers within the assay. To quantify the absolute abundance of each unique TCRbeta CDR3 rearrangement, sequence reads were collapsed and filtered. For each sample, productive Simpson clonality was calculated as the square root of Simpson's diversity index across productive rearrangements. In TCRdb, the immuneACCESS table is reduced to in-frame sequences with V and J assigned. These tables do not hold every clone; where another copy was compared, an unresolved V gene accounts for under half, and the others remain unexplained. The D gene and trimming were derived from the DNA, and the V and J assignments and clone size from that table. The sample table records around 84,000 clones; 75% to 85% of these occur just once. The ten top clones hold around 12% of the sample.

Regarding this clone: Its recognized antigen is unknown. Base quality data are lacking; no much larger clone is found one base away.

Collaborating institutions collected whole blood in K2EDTA tubes following their own protocols. For TCRbeta analysis, collaborator samples were shipped as frozen whole blood, as isolated PBMCs, or as DNA extracted from either sample type. Sequenced input: peripheral blood. Recombination linked TRBV3-1 (or the pseudogene TRBV3-2) to TRBJ2-4; the central 12 bases match TRBD1. The receptor was derived from a woman aged 35 to 49 with active or convalescent COVID-19. The CDR3 corresponds to CASSQSGQGAVNIQYF. Read as DNA, the sequence is TGTGCCAGCAGCCAATCGGGACAGGGGGCTGTAAACATTCAGTACTTC.